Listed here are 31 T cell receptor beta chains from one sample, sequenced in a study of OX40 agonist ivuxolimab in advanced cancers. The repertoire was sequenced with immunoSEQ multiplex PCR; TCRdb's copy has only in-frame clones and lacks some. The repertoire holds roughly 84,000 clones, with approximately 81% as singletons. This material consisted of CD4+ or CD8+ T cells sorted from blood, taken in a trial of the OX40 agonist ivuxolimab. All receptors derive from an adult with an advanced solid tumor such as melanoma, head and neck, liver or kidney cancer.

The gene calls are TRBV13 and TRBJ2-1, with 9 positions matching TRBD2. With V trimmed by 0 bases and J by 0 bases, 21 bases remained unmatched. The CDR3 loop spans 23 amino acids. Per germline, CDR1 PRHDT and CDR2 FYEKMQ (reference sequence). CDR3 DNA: TGTGCCAGCAGCTTAGGCTGGGGTCAACACCGACGGACTAGCGATAGCTCCTACAATGAGCAGTTCTTC. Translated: CASSLGWGQHRRTSDSSYNEQFF.

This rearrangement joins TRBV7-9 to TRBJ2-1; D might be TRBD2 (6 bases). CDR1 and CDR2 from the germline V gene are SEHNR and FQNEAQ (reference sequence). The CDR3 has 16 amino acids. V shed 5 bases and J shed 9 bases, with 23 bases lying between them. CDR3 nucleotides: TGTGCCAGCAGCGGCGAACGGGGGACGTTAGCGAGTGAGCAGTTCTTC. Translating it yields CASSGERGTLASEQFF.

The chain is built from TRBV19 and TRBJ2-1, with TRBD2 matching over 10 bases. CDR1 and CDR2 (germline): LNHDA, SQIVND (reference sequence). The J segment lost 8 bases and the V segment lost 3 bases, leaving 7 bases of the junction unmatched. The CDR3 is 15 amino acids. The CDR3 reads CASSIKAGGPDEQFF. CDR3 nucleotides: TGTGCCAGTAGTATTAAAGCGGGAGGGCCGGATGAGCAGTTCTTC. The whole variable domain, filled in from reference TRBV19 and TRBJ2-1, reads DGGITQSPKYLFRKEGQNVTLSCEQNLNHDAMYWYRQDPGQGLRLIYYSQIVNDFQKGDIAEGYSVSREKKESFPLTVTSAQKNPTAFYLCASSIKAGGPDEQFFGPGTRLTVL.

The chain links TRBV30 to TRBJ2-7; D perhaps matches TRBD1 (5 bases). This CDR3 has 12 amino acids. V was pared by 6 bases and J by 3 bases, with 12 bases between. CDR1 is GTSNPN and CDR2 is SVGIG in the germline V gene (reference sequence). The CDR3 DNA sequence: TGTGCCTGCCAGGGTGGTCGCTACGAGCAGTACTTC. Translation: CACQGGRYEQYF. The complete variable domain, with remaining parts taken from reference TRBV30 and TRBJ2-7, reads SQTIHQWPATLVQPVGSPLSLECTVEGTSNPNLYWYRQAAGRGLQLLFYSVGIGQISSEVPQNLSASRPQDRQFILSSKKLLLSDSGFYLCACQGGRYEQYFGPGTRLTVT.

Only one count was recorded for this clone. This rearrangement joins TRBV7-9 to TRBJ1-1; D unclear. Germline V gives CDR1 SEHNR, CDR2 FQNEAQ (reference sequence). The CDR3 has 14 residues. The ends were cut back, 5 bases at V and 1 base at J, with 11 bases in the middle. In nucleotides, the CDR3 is TGTGCCAGCAGCACCAGAACGGGGAACACTGAAGCTTTCTTT. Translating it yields CASSTRTGNTEAFF.

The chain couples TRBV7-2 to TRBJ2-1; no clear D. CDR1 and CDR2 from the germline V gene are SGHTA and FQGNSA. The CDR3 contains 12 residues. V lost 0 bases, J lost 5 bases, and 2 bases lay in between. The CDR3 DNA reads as TGTGCCAGCAGCTTAGCAAACAATGAGCAGTTCTTC. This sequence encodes CASSLANNEQFF. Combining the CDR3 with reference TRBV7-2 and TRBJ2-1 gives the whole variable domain GAGVSQSPSNKVTEKGKDVELRCDPISGHTALYWYRQSLGQGLEFLIYFQGNSAPDKSGLPSDRFSAERTGGSVSTLTIQRTQQEDSAVYLCASSLANNEQFFGPGTRLTVL.

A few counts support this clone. CDR3 coding DNA: TGTGCCTGGAGTGTAGGAGGGGGCACTGAAGCTTTCTTT. It encodes CAWSVGGGTEAFF. The chain is built from TRBV30 and TRBJ1-1; weak D call: TRBD1 (6 bases). The CDR3 contains 13 residues. Per the germline V gene, CDR1 is GTSNPN and CDR2 is SVGIG (reference sequence). With 0 bases removed from V and 4 bases from J, the gap between germline ends came to 9 bases.

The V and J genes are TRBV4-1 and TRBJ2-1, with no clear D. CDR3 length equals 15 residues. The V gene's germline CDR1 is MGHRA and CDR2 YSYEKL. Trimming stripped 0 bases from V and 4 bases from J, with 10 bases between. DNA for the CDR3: TGCGCCAGCAGCCAAGATGGGCGACTTTACAATGAGCAGTTCTTC. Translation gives CASSQDGRLYNEQFF.

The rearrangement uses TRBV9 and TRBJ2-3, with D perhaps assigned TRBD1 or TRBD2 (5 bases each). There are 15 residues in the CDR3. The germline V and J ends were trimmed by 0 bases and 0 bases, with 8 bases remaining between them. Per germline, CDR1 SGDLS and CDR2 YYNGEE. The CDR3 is CASSVAGRSTDTQYF. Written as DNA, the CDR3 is TGTGCCAGCAGCGTAGCGGGACGTAGCACAGATACGCAGTATTTT.

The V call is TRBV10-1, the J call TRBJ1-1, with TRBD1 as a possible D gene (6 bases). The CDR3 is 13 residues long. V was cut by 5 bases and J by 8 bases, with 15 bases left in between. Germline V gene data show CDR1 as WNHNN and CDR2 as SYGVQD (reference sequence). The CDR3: CASSPWGAAEAFF. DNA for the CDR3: TGCGCCAGCAGTCCATGGGGGGCGGCAGAAGCTTTCTTT.

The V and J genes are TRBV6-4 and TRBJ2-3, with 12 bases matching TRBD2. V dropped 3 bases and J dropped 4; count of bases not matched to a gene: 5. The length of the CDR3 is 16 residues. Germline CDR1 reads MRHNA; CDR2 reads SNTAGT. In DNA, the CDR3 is TGTGCCAGCAGTGAAGCGCTAGCGGGGGGGCCAGATACGCAGTATTTT. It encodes CASSEALAGGPDTQYF.

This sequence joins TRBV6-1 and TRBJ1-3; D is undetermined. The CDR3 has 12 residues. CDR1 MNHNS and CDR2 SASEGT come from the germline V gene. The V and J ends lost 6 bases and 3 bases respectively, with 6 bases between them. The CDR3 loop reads CASRAVGNTIYF. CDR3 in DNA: TGTGCCAGCAGAGCAGTTGGAAACACCATATATTTT.

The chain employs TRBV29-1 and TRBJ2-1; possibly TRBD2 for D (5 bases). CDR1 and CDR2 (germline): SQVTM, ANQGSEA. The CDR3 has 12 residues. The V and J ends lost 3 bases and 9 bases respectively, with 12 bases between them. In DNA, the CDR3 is TGCAGCGTTGATCGGCCGGGGAGTGAGCAGTTCTTC. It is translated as CSVDRPGSEQFF.

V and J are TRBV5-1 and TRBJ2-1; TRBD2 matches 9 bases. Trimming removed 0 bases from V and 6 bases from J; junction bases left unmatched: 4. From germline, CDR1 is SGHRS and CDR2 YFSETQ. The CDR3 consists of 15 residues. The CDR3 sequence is CASSLEGSGSNEQFF. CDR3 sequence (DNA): TGCGCCAGCAGCTTGGAAGGTAGCGGGAGCAATGAGCAGTTCTTC. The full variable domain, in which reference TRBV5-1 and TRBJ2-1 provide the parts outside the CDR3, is KAGVTQTPRYLIKTRGQQVTLSCSPISGHRSVSWYQQTPGQGLQFLFEYFSETQRNKGNFPGRFSGRQFSNSRSEMNVSTLELGDSALYLCASSLEGSGSNEQFFGPGTRLTVL.

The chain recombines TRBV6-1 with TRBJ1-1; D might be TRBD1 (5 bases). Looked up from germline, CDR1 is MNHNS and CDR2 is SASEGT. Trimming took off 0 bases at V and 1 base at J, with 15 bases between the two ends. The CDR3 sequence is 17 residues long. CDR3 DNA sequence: TGTGCCAGCAGTGAAGCGCTTCTTTGGGGGAAGAACACTGAAGCTTTCTTT. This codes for CASSEALLWGKNTEAFF.

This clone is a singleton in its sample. The CDR3 region is CASSDGSSYEQYF. Here the CDR3 DNA reads TGTGCCAGCAGTGACGGCTCCTCCTACGAGCAGTACTTC. The chain links TRBV6-1 to TRBJ2-7; D is uncertain. The CDR3 has 13 residues. Trimming shortened V by 3 bases and J by 0 bases, and 6 bases separated the two germline ends. Germline V lookup: CDR1 MNHNS, CDR2 SASEGT.

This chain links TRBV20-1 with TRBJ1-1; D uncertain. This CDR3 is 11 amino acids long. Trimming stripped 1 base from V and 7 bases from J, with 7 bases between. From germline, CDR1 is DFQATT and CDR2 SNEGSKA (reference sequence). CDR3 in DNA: TGCAGTGCTAGAGCGCCCGGTGAAGCTTTCTTT. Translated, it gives CSARAPGEAFF.

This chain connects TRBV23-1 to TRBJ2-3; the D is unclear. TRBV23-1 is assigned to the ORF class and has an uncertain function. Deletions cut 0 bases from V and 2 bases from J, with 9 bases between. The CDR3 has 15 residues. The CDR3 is CASSQSTGHTDTQYF. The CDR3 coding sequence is TGCGCCAGCAGTCAATCTACGGGCCACACAGATACGCAGTATTTT.

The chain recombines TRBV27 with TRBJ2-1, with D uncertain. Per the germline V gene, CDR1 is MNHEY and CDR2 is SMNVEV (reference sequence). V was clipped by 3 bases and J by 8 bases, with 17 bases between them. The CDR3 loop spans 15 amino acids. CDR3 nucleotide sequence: TGTGCCAGCAGTTTCCAAGACAAGGCCCTTGATGAGCAGTTCTTC. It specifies CASSFQDKALDEQFF.

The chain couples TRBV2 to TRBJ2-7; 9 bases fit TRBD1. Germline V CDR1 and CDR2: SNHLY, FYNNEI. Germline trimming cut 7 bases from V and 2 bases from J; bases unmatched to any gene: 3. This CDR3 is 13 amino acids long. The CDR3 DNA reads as TGTGCCAGCACTCGGACAGGGGCCTACGAGCAGTACTTC. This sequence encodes CASTRTGAYEQYF.

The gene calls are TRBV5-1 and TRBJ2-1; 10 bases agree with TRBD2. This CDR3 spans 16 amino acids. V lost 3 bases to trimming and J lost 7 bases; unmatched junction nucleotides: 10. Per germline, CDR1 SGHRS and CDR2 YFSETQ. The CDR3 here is CASSYLASGRRNEQFF. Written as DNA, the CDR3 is TGCGCCAGCAGCTATTTGGCTAGCGGGAGAAGAAATGAGCAGTTCTTC.

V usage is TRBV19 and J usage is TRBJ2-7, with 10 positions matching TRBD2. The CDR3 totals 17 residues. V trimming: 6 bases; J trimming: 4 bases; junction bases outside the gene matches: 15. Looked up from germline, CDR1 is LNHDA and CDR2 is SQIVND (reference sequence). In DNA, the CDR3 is TGTGCCAGTAGCCTAACCCCCACTAGCGGGACTGTATACGAGCAGTACTTC. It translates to CASSLTPTSGTVYEQYF.

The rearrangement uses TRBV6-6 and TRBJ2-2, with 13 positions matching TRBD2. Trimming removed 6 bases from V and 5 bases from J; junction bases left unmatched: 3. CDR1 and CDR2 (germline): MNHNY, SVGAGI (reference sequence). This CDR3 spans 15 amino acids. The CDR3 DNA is TGTGCCAGCAGAGGACTAGCGGGAGAAACCGGGGAGCTGTTTTTT. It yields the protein CASRGLAGETGELFF.

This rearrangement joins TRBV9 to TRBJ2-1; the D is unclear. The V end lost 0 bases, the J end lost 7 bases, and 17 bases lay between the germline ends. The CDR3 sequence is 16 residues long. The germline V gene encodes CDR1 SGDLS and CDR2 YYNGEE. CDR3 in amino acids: CASSVGLWNGDNEQFF. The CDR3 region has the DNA TGTGCCAGCAGCGTAGGGCTCTGGAACGGAGATAATGAGCAGTTCTTC.

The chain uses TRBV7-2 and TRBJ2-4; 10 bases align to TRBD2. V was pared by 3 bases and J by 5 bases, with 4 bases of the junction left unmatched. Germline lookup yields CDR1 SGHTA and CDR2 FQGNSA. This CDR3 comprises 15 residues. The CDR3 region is CASSFRAGGENIQYF. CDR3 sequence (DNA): TGTGCCAGCAGCTTTCGAGCGGGAGGGGAAAACATTCAGTACTTC.

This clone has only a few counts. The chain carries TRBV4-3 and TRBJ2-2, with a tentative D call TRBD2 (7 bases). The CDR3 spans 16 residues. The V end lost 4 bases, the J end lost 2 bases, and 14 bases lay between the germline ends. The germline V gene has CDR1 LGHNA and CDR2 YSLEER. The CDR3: CASSPGGSPNTGELFF. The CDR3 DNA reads TGCGCCAGCAGCCCGGGGGGCTCACCAAACACCGGGGAGCTGTTTTTT.

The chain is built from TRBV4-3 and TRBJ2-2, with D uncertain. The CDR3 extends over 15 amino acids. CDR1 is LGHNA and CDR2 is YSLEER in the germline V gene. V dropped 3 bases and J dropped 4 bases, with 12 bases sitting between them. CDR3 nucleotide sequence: TGCGCCAGCAGCCAGTCAACGATACCCACCGGGGAGCTGTTTTTT. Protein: CASSQSTIPTGELFF.

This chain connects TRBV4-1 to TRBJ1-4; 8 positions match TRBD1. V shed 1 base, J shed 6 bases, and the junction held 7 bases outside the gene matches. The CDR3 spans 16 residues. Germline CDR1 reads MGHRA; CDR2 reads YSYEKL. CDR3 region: CASSQVLRGLDEKLFF. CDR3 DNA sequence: TGCGCCAGCAGCCAAGTACTCAGGGGGCTGGATGAAAAACTGTTTTTT.

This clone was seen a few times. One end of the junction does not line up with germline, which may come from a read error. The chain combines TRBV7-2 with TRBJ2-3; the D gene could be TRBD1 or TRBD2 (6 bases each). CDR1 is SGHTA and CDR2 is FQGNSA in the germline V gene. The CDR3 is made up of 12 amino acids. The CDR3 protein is CASSFSPGGEDF. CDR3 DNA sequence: TGTGCCAGCAGCTTCTCACCCGGGGGCGAGGATTTT.

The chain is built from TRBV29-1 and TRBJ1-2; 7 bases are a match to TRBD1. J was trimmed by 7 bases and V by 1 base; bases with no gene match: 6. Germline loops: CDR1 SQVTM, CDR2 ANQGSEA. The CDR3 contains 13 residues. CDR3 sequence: CSVEGDRVSGYTF. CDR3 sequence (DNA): TGCAGCGTTGAAGGAGACAGGGTTAGTGGCTACACCTTC. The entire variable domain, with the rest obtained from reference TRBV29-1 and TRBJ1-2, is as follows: SAVISQKPSRDICQRGTSLTIQCQVDSQVTMMFWYRQQPGQSLTLIATANQGSEATYESGFVIDKFPISRPNLTFSTLTVSNMSPEDSSIYLCSVEGDRVSGYTFGSGTRLTVV.

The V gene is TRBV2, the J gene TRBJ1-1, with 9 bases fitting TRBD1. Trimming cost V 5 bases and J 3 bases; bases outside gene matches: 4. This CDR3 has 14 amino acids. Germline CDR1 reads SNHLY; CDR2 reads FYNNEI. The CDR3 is CASSPQGADTEAFF. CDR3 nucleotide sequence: TGTGCCAGCAGTCCACAGGGGGCGGACACTGAAGCTTTCTTT.